The TCR beta chain described here comes from a study of T cell clonotyping in hematopoietic cell transplantation. Clones were sequenced by immunoSEQ multiplex PCR, and TCRdb holds only the in-frame ones, with some missing. There are 4,500 to 5,000 clones in the sample; 90% occur only once, and over 4.5% lies in the top ten. Study-wide results and limits: No sorting was done, leaving CD4 and CD8 contributions mixed. Broader posttransplant TCR repertoire diversity was predicted by graft donor and pretransplant recipient Inverse Simpson Index values. Recipient TCR diversity dropped after transplant; expanded clonotypes rose from day 30 to 180.

As concerns this clone: The antigen is not known.

The CDR3 covers 12 residues. The ends were cut back, 9 bases at V and 5 bases at J, with 14 bases in the middle. CDR1 and CDR2 (germline): SGHNT, YYREEE (reference sequence). This TCR was sampled from a man aged 40-49 years in good health. Some clones in this sample may be carry-over from other donors' samples. Input material: peripheral blood mononuclear cells. The gene calls are TRBV5-4 and TRBJ1-1; D uncertain. CDR3 region: CATRTVETEAFF. For the CDR3, the DNA is TGTGCCACTAGGACGGTTGAGACTGAAGCTTTCTTT.